The 5 T cell receptor beta chains below come from one sample, sequenced in a study of identical twins. TCRdb reprocessed the 5' RACE reads with MiXCR, giving one entry per CDR3 protein. The sample comprises a few hundred thousand distinct CDR3 sequences, roughly 8.7% of which are singletons, and about 3% rests with the top ten. The same data also contributed to another study, on yellow fever vaccine responses in identical twins.

The specimen sequenced was CD8+ T cells sorted from blood. The receptors were sampled from a woman between 18 and 29 years old in good health.

The chain carries TRBV6-2 or TRBV6-3 and TRBJ2-7; 7 bases line up with TRBD1. The trim removed 5 bases at V and 3 bases at J, leaving 10 bases unmatched. Germline loops: CDR1 MNHEY, CDR2 SVGEGT. The CDR3 length is 15 residues. The CDR3 bases are TGTGCCAGCAGTCTAATGGACAGGACCCACTACGAGCAGTACTTC. Protein: CASSLMDRTHYEQYF.

This chain joins TRBV7-8 and TRBJ2-5, with D perhaps TRBD2 (7 bases). The CDR3 is 14 amino acids. Trimming took 1 base from V and 5 from J, leaving 11 bases between them. Per the germline V gene, CDR1 is SGHVS and CDR2 is FQNEAQ. The CDR3 region has the DNA TGTGCCAGCAGCTTAGTCGGGGGGCCGGAGACCCAGTACTTC. The encoded protein is CASSLVGGPETQYF.

The V gene is TRBV4-2, the J gene TRBJ2-1; D not certain. This CDR3 comprises 14 residues. The germline CDR1 and CDR2 sequences are LGHNA and YNFKEQ. Trimming pared 3 bases from V and 10 bases from J, leaving 16 bases between. CDR3 loop: CASSQLRGEREQFF. The DNA of the CDR3 is TGTGCCAGCAGCCAGTTGCGAGGAGAAAGAGAGCAGTTCTTC.

This clonotype was seen ten or more times. The V gene is TRBV29-1, the J gene TRBJ2-7; D perhaps matches TRBD1 (6 bases). The CDR3 is 13 residues long. Germline lookup yields CDR1 SQVTM and CDR2 ANQGSEA. V was shortened by 6 bases and J by 2 bases, with 14 bases between the two germline ends. The CDR3 nucleotides read TGCAGCGTAGAGTACAGGGACCCCTACGAGCAGTACTTC. Its protein product is CSVEYRDPYEQYF.

J is TRBJ2-1 and V is TRBV7-8; D not resolved. Germline values: CDR1 SGHVS, CDR2 FQNEAQ. Between the trimmed V and J ends, which lost 1 base and 9 bases, there was a span of 16 bases. The CDR3 extends over 15 amino acids. For the CDR3, the DNA is TGTGCCAGCAGCTTAGACATGAGGATCTTCAGTGAGCAGTTCTTC. Its translation: CASSLDMRIFSEQFF.